The 10 T cell receptor beta chains reported below all come from one sample, sequenced in a study of T cells in Graves' hyperthyroidism and ophthalmopathy. Template material for amplifying TCR beta CDR3 regions consisted of RNA transcripts. During a first-round RT-PCR of the TCR CDR3, the HTBI primer set was used. From the multiplex PCR reads, TCRdb called clonotypes with MiXCR, one entry per CDR3 protein. The profile shows 450,000 to 650,000 distinct CDR3 sequences, 15% to 20% of them singletons. The source material was blood. The receptors stem from a woman between 18 and 30 years old with Graves' ophthalmopathy.

The chain uses TRBV6-1 and TRBJ2-1, with 13 bases that match TRBD2. The V and J ends lost 6 bases and 11 bases, in that order; junction bases with no gene match: 10. This CDR3 comprises 15 residues. Germline V gives CDR1 MNHNS, CDR2 SASEGT. CDR3 in DNA: TGTGCCAGCAGGCGTACTAGCGGGAGGGCGGGAAAGCAGTTCTTC. The encoded protein is CASRRTSGRAGKQFF.

This clonotype has a handful of counts. The chain combines TRBV6-1 with TRBJ2-1, with 8 bases that match TRBD2. Losses at the gene ends were 5 bases for V and 9 bases for J; bases not matched to a gene: 12. The germline V gene has CDR1 MNHNS and CDR2 SASEGT. The CDR3 has 15 amino acids. Written as DNA, the CDR3 is TGTGCCAGCAGTCCACCGGGGAGCGGGAGTGGTGAGCAGTTCTTC. It translates to CASSPPGSGSGEQFF.

This chain connects TRBV28 to TRBJ2-7, with TRBD1 as a possible D gene (6 bases). Germline loops: CDR1 MDHEN, CDR2 SYDVKM. V dropped 5 bases and J dropped 0 bases, with 14 bases sitting between them. The CDR3 covers 15 residues. CDR3: CASSQDSKSSYEQYF. CDR3 bases: TGTGCCAGCAGTCAGGACAGTAAGAGCTCCTACGAGCAGTACTTC.

This clonotype came up many times. The rearrangement uses TRBV5-1 and TRBJ2-1, with D maybe TRBD2 (5 bases). CDR1 is SGHRS and CDR2 is YFSETQ in the germline V gene. The CDR3 covers 14 residues. V was trimmed by 0 bases and J by 8 bases, leaving 12 bases between them. The CDR3 DNA sequence: TGCGCCAGCAGCTTGGAAGGACTTTTCGATGAGCAGTTCTTC. This encodes CASSLEGLFDEQFF.

In this sample, this clonotype turned up a few times. V usage is TRBV4-2 and J usage is TRBJ2-7; no reliable D call. The V end lost 1 base, the J end lost 3 bases, and 7 bases lay between the germline ends. CDR1 is LGHNA, CDR2 YNFKEQ, per germline. The CDR3 sequence is 13 residues long. The CDR3 loop reads CASSQGGDYEQYF. The DNA of the CDR3 is TGTGCCAGCAGCCAAGGAGGTGACTACGAGCAGTACTTC.

This clonotype was counted many times. The V gene is TRBV3-1, the J gene TRBJ2-1; 8 bases align to TRBD2. The CDR3 totals 16 residues. Losses at the gene ends were 0 bases for V and 10 bases for J; bases not matched to a gene: 11. Per germline, CDR1 LGHDT and CDR2 YNNKEL (reference sequence). The CDR3 loop reads CASSQDGVGGVSEQFF. The CDR3 nucleotides are TGTGCCAGCAGCCAAGACGGTGTCGGGGGGGTTTCCGAGCAGTTCTTC.

This clonotype has only a few counts. A read error may be the cause here, since a much bigger clone is one base away. This rearrangement joins TRBV5-1 to TRBJ1-6; TRBD1 matches 8 bases. The CDR3 runs to 18 residues. The germline gives CDR1 SGHRS, CDR2 YFSETQ. This CDR3 is CASSLAGGRSSYNSPFHF. CDR3 in DNA: TGCGCCAGCAGCTTGGCAGGGGGCAGAAGCTCCTATAATTCACCCTTCCACTTT.

This clonotype was seen many times. For the CDR3, the DNA is TGTGCCAGCAGGGACTGGGACAGTGGATCGAACACTGAAGCTTTCTTT. Translating gives CASRDWDSGSNTEAFF. V and J are TRBV27 and TRBJ1-1; 7 bases line up with TRBD1. This CDR3 region has 16 residues. CDR1 and CDR2 from the germline V gene are MNHEY and SMNVEV (reference sequence). Trimming cost V 6 bases and J 1 base; bases outside gene matches: 11.

This clonotype was observed once. The chain has TRBV28 and TRBJ1-2, with TRBD1 matching over 7 bases. V lost 6 bases, J lost 8 bases, and 15 bases stayed unmatched. From germline, CDR1 is MDHEN and CDR2 SYDVKM. CDR3 length: 15 amino acids. CDR3 DNA sequence: TGTGCCAGCAGCGGAGGGCAGGGGGTCACCGGGGGCTACACCTTC. It is translated as CASSGGQGVTGGYTF.

The V and J genes are TRBV10-1 and TRBJ2-7; 11 bases align to TRBD2. The CDR3 is 19 amino acids. The junction had 16 bases not matched to a gene; V was cut back by 6 bases and J by 0 bases. Germline assignment: CDR1 WNHNN and CDR2 SYGVQD (reference sequence). The CDR3: CASSPPVGLAGGSSYEQYF. The CDR3 bases are TGCGCCAGCAGCCCCCCAGTAGGGCTAGCGGGAGGCAGCTCCTACGAGCAGTACTTC.